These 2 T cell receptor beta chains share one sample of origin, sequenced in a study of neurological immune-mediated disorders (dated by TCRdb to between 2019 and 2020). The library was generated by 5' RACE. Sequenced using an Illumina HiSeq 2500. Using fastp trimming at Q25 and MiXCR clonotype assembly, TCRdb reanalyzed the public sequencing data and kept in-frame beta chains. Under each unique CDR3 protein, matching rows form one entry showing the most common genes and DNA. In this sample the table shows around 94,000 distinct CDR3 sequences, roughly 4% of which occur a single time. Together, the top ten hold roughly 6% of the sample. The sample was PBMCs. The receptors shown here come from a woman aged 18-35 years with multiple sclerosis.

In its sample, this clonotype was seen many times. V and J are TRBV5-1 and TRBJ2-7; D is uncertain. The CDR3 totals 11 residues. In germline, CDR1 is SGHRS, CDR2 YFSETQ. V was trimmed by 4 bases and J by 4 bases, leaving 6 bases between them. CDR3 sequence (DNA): TGCGCCAGCAGCCTAATTTACGAGCAGTACTTC. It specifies CASSLIYEQYF. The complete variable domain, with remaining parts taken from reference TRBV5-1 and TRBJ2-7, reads KAGVTQTPRYLIKTRGQQVTLSCSPISGHRSVSWYQQTPGQGLQFLFEYFSETQRNKGNFPGRFSGRQFSNSRSEMNVSTLELGDSALYLCASSLIYEQYFGPGTRLTVT.

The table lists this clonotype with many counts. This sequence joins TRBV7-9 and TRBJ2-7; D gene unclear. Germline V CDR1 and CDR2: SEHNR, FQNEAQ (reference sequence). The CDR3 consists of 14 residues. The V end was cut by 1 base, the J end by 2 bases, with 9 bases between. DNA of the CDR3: TGTGCCAGCAGCTTAGGGCTCATGGCCTACGAGCAGTACTTC. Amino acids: CASSLGLMAYEQYF.